Each of the 9 T cell receptor beta chains below was sequenced from the same sample in a study of T cells in localized non-small cell lung cancer. TCRdb's copy holds only in-frame clones and misses some; the assay was immunoSEQ multiplex PCR. There are about 70,000 clones in the sample; around 85% occur only once, and roughly 22% lies in the top ten. The sample here was peripheral blood, taken before any cancer treatment. These receptors were taken from a male donor older than 55 with stage III squamous cell lung carcinoma.

V and J are TRBV5-1 and TRBJ2-3; 11 positions agree with TRBD2. The junction had 8 bases not matched to a gene; V was cut back by 3 bases and J by 2 bases. The CDR3 covers 17 residues. Germline V gene sequence: CDR1 SGHRS, CDR2 YFSETQ. CDR3 loop: CASSSSLAGGLTDTQYF. In DNA form, the CDR3 reads TGCGCCAGCAGCTCTTCTCTAGCGGGGGGTCTCACAGATACGCAGTATTTT. The complete variable domain, with remaining parts taken from reference TRBV5-1 and TRBJ2-3, reads KAGVTQTPRYLIKTRGQQVTLSCSPISGHRSVSWYQQTPGQGLQFLFEYFSETQRNKGNFPGRFSGRQFSNSRSEMNVSTLELGDSALYLCASSSSLAGGLTDTQYFGPGTRLTVL.

The genes are TRBV5-1 and TRBJ2-3, with D possibly being TRBD2 (6 bases). The CDR3 spans 15 residues. The germline gives CDR1 SGHRS, CDR2 YFSETQ. V gave up 0 bases and J gave up 0 bases, with 8 bases separating them. DNA for the CDR3: TGCGCCAGCAGCTTGGGGCGGGGAAGCACAGATACGCAGTATTTT. Translating it yields CASSLGRGSTDTQYF. Filled out from reference TRBV5-1 and TRBJ2-3, the complete variable domain reads KAGVTQTPRYLIKTRGQQVTLSCSPISGHRSVSWYQQTPGQGLQFLFEYFSETQRNKGNFPGRFSGRQFSNSRSEMNVSTLELGDSALYLCASSLGRGSTDTQYFGPGTRLTVL.

The CDR3, as DNA: TGTGCCAGCAGCTTAAATAGGAACACTGAAGCTTTCTTT. This codes for CASSLNRNTEAFF. The chain joins TRBV7-3 to TRBJ1-1; no clear D gene. The CDR3 loop spans 13 amino acids. Germline assignment: CDR1 SGHTA and CDR2 FQGTGA. Between the trimmed V and J ends, which lost 1 base and 1 base, there was a span of 4 bases. Filled out from reference TRBV7-3 and TRBJ1-1, the complete variable domain reads GAGVSQTPSNKVTEKGKYVELRCDPISGHTALYWYRQSLGQGPEFLIYFQGTGAADDSGLPNDRFFAVRPEGSVSTLKIQRTERGDSAVYLCASSLNRNTEAFFGQGTRLTVV.

V is TRBV7-6 and J is TRBJ2-1; TRBD2 might be the D (5 bases). Trimming pared 5 bases from V and 9 bases from J, leaving 20 bases between. This CDR3 spans 15 amino acids. The germline CDR1 and CDR2 sequences are SGHVS and FNYEAQ. The CDR3 DNA is TGTGCCAGCAGCACTTGGACCCCGGGGTTTGGTGAGCAGTTCTTC. This encodes CASSTWTPGFGEQFF.

The V and J genes are TRBV30 and TRBJ2-3; D perhaps matches TRBD1 (6 bases). Germline V lookup: CDR1 GTSNPN, CDR2 SVGIG (reference sequence). The V end lost 0 bases, the J end lost 6 bases, and 10 bases lay between the germline ends. This CDR3 contains 13 residues. The CDR3 coding sequence is TGTGCCTGGAGTGTACAAAGGGGGGATACGCAGTATTTT. This codes for CAWSVQRGDTQYF.

The genes are TRBV7-9 and TRBJ2-7; TRBD2 matches 7 bases. The CDR3 is 15 residues long. Germline V gene lookup returns CDR1 SEHNR and CDR2 FQNEAQ (reference sequence). Trimming removed 5 bases from V and 2 bases from J; junction bases left unmatched: 9. In DNA, the CDR3 is TGTGCCAGCAGCCCTCAGCGGGACCGGCCCTACGAGCAGTACTTC. Amino acids: CASSPQRDRPYEQYF.

The chain recombines TRBV5-5 with TRBJ1-2; no firm D call. The CDR3 is made up of 15 amino acids. Germline values: CDR1 SGHKS, CDR2 YYEKEE (reference sequence). Trimming took off 0 bases at V and 7 bases at J, with 16 bases between the two ends. The chain's CDR3 is CASSLEMGAAVGYTF. CDR3 nucleotide sequence: TGTGCCAGCAGCTTGGAGATGGGAGCCGCGGTTGGCTACACCTTC.

This chain connects TRBV5-1 to TRBJ1-6; TRBD1 agrees at 9 bases. This CDR3 has 15 residues. Germline CDR1 reads SGHRS; CDR2 reads YFSETQ. V shed 4 bases and J 7 bases; nucleotides not matched to a gene: 6. The chain's CDR3 is CASSQTGGENSPLHF. The CDR3 coding sequence is TGCGCCAGCAGCCAAACAGGGGGCGAGAATTCACCCCTCCACTTT. The entire variable domain, with the rest obtained from reference TRBV5-1 and TRBJ1-6, is as follows: KAGVTQTPRYLIKTRGQQVTLSCSPISGHRSVSWYQQTPGQGLQFLFEYFSETQRNKGNFPGRFSGRQFSNSRSEMNVSTLELGDSALYLCASSQTGGENSPLHFGNGTRLTVT.

The CDR3 DNA follows: TGCAGTGCTAGAGAGGGCCGACAGCAGTACGTC. Translation gives CSAREGRQQYV. V usage is TRBV20-1 and J usage is TRBJ2-7; D unresolved. Germline V gene data show CDR1 as DFQATT and CDR2 as SNEGSKA (reference sequence). This CDR3 contains 11 residues. Trimming removed 0 bases at V and 8 bases at J, with 8 bases between.